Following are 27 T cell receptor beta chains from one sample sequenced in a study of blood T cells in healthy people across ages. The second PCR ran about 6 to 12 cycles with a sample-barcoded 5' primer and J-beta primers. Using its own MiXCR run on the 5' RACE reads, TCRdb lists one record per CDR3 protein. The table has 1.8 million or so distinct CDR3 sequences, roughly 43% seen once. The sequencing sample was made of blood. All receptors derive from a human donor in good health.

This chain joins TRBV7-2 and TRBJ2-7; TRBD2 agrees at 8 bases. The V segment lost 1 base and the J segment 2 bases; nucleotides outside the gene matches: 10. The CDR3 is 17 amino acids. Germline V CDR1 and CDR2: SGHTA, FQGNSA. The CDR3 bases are TGTGCCAGCAGCTTAGGGCGGGCGGGGGGTAGCACCTACGAGCAGTACTTC. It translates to CASSLGRAGGSTYEQYF.

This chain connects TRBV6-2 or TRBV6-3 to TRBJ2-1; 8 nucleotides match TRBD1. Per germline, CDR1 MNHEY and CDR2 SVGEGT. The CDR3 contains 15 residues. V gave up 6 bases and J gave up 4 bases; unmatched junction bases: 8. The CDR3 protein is CASSARGRGYNEQFF. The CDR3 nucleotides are TGTGCCAGCAGCGCCAGGGGGCGGGGTTACAATGAGCAGTTCTTC.

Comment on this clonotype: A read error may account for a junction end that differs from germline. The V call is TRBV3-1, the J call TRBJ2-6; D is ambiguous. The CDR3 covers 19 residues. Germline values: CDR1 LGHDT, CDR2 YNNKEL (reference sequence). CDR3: CASSQVIGMRSSGPNVLTF. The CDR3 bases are TGTGCCAGCAGCCAAGTCATAGGTATGCGGAGCTCTGGGCCCAACGTCCTGACTTTC.

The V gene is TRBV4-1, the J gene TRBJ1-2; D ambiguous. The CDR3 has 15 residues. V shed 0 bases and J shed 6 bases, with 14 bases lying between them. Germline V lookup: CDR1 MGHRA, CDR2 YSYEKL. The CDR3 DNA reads TGCGCCAGCAGCCAAGATATTCGGGCGGAGGATGGCTACACCTTC. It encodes CASSQDIRAEDGYTF.

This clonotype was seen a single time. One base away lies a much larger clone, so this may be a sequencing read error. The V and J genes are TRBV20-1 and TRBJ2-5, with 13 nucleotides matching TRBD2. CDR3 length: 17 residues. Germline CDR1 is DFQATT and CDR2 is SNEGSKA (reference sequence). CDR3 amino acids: CSAAGTSGEMYQEAQYF. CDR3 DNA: TGCAGTGCCGCTGGGACTAGCGGGGAAATGTACCAAGAGGCCCAGTACTTC.

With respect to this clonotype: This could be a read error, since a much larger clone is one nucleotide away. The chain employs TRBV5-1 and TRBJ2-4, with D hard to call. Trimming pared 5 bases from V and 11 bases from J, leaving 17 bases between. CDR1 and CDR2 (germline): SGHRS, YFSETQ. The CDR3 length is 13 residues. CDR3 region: CASRRRAESVQYF. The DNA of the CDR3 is TGCGCCAGCAGGAGACGGGCCGAGAGCGTTCAGTACTTC.

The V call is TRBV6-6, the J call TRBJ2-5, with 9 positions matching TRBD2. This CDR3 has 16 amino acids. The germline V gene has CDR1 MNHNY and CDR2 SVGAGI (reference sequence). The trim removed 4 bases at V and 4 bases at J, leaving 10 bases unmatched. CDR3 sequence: CASSFHRAGGRETQYF. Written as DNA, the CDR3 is TGTGCCAGCAGTTTTCATCGCGCGGGGGGGCGAGAGACCCAGTACTTC.

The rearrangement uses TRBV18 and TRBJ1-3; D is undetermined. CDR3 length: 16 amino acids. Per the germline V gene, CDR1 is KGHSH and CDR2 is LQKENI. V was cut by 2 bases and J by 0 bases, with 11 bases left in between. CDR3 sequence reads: CASSPGDGSSGNTIYF. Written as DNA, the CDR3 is TGTGCCAGCTCACCAGGAGACGGGTCCTCTGGAAACACCATATATTTT.

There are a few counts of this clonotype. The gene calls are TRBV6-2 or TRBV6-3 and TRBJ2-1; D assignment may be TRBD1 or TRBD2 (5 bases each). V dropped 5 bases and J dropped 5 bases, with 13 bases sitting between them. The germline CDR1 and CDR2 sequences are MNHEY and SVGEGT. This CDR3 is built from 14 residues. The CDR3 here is CASSDPGPHNEQFF. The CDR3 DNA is TGTGCCAGCAGTGACCCGGGACCACACAATGAGCAGTTCTTC.

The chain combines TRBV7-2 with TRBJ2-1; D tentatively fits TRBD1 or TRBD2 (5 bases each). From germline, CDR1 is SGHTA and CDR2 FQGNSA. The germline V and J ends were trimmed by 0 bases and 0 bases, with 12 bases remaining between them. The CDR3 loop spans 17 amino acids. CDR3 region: CASSLATGRYSYNEQFF. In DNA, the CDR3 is TGTGCCAGCAGCTTAGCTACGGGGCGATACTCCTACAATGAGCAGTTCTTC.

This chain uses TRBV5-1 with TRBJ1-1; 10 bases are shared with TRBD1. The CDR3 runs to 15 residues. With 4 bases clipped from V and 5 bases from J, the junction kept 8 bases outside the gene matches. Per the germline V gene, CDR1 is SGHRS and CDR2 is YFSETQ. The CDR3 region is CASSLGGQGLTEAFF. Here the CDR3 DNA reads TGCGCCAGCAGCCTTGGGGGACAGGGGTTAACTGAAGCTTTCTTT.

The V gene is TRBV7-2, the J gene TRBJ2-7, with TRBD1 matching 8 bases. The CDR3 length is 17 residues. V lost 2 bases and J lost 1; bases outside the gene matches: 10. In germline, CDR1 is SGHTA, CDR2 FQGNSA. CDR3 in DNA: TGTGCCAGCAGCTTACAATTCGGTGGACAGGGATCCTACGAGCAGTACTTC. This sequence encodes CASSLQFGGQGSYEQYF.

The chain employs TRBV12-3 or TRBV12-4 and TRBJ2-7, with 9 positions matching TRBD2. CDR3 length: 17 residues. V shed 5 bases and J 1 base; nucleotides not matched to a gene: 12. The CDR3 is CASSPGAAGGLSYEQYF. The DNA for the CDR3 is TGTGCCAGCAGTCCCGGGGCGGCGGGGGGGCTTTCCTACGAGCAGTACTTC.

CDR3 coding DNA: TGTGCCAGCACAGGGCCAACACCGAACACTGAAGCTTTCTTT. Translated, it gives CASTGPTPNTEAFF. The rearrangement joins TRBV11-2 to TRBJ1-1; possibly TRBD1 for D (5 bases). V shed 7 bases and J shed 1 base, with 13 bases lying between them. Germline CDR1 and CDR2: SGHAT and FQNNGV. The CDR3 sequence is 14 residues long.

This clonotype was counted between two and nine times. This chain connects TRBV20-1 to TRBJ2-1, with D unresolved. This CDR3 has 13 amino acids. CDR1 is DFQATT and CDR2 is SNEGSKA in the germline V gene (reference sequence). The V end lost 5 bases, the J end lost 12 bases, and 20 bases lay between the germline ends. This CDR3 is CSALPSPDKGQFF. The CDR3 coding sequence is TGCAGTGCTCTCCCGTCCCCCGACAAAGGGCAGTTCTTC.

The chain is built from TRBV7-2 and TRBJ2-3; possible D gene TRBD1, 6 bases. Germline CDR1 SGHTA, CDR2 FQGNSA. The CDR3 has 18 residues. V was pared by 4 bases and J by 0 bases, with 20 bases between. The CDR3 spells CASSWGHQGQTSTDTQYF. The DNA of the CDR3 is TGTGCCAGCAGCTGGGGTCATCAGGGACAAACTAGCACAGATACGCAGTATTTT.

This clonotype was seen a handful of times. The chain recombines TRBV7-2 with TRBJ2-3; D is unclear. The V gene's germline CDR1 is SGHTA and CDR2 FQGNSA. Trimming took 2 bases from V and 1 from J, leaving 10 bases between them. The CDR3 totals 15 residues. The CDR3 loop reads CASSLRFSRTDTQYF. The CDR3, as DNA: TGTGCCAGCAGCTTAAGGTTCTCCCGCACAGATACGCAGTATTTT.

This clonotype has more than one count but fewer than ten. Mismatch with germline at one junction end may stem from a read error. This CDR3 is CASGLAGDRASEQYF. CDR3 coding DNA: TGTGCTAGTGGCTTGGCGGGGGACAGAGCCTCCGAGCAGTACTTC. The chain links TRBV12-5 to TRBJ2-7; perhaps D is TRBD1 or TRBD2 (7 bases each). This CDR3 spans 15 amino acids. Germline V gene data show CDR1 as LGHNT and CDR2 as FRNRAP.

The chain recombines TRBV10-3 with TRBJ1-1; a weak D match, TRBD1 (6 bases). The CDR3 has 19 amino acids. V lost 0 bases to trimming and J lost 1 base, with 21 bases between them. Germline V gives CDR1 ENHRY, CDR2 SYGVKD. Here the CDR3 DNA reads TGTGCCATCAGTGAGTCGATAGGGACACAACTAGGACAGAACACTGAAGCTTTCTTT. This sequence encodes CAISESIGTQLGQNTEAFF.

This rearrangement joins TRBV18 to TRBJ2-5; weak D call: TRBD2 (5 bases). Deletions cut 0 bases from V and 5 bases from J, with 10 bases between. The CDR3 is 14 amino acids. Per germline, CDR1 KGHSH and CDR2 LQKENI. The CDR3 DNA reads TGTGCCAGCTCACCACCCGGGAAGAGGGAGACCCAGTACTTC. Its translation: CASSPPGKRETQYF. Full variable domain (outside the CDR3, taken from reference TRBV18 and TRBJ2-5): NAGVMQNPRHLVRRRGQEARLRCSPMKGHSHVYWYRQLPEEGLKFMVYLQKENIIDESGMPKERFSAEFPKEGPSILRIQQVVRGDSAAYFCASSPPGKRETQYFGPGTRLLVL.

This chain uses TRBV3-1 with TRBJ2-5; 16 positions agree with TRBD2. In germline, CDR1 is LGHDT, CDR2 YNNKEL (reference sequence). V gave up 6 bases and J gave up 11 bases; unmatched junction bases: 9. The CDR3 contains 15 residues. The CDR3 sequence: CASSLGTSGGEVQYF. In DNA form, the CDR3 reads TGTGCCAGCAGTCTAGGGACTAGCGGGGGGGAGGTTCAGTACTTC.

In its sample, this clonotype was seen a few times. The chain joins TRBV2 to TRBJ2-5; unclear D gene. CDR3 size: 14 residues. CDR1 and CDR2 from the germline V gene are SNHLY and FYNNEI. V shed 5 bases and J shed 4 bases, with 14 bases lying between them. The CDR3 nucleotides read TGTGCCAGCAGTCCCACACCGGGCGGAGAGACCCAGTACTTC. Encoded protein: CASSPTPGGETQYF.

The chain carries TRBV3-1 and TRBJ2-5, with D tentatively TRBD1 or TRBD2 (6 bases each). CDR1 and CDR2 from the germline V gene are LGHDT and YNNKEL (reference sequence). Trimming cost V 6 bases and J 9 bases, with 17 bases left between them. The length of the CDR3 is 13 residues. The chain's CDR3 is CASSLGGGGAQYF. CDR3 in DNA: TGTGCCAGCAGTCTTGGAGGGGGAGGCGCCCAGTACTTC.

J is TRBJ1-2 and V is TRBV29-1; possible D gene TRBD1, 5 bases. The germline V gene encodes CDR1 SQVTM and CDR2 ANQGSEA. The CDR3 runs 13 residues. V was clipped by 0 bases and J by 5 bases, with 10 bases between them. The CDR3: CSVEERDAYGYTF. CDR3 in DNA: TGCAGCGTTGAAGAACGGGACGCTTATGGCTACACCTTC.

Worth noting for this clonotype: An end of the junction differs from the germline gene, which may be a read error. CDR3 loop: CAGSRRAFSYNEQFF. CDR3 DNA sequence: TGTGCCGGCAGTCGGCGGGCTTTCTCCTACAATGAGCAGTTCTTC. V gene TRBV2 combines with J gene TRBJ2-1, with D maybe TRBD2 (5 bases). CDR1 is SNHLY and CDR2 is FYNNEI in the germline V gene. The CDR3 covers 15 residues.

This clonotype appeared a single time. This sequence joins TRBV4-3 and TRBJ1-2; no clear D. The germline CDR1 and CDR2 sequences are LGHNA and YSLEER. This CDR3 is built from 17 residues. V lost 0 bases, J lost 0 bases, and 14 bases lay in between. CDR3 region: CASSQDLGSSSNYGYTF. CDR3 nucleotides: TGCGCCAGCAGCCAAGATTTGGGAAGCAGTTCTAACTATGGCTACACCTTC.

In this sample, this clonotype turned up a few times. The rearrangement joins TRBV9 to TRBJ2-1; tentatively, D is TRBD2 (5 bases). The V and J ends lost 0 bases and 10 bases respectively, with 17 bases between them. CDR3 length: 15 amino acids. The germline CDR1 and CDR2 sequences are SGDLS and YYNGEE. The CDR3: CASSVADPRGGEQFF. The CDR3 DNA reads TGTGCCAGCAGCGTAGCTGATCCTAGAGGAGGAGAGCAGTTCTTC.